The 13 T cell receptor beta chains presented below share a single source sample, sequenced in a study of blood T cells in healthy people across ages. A second PCR of about 6 to 11 cycles used a sample-barcoded 5' primer and a J-beta primer mix. TCRdb independently ran MiXCR on the 5' RACE reads; one entry per CDR3 protein. Among 920,000 or so distinct CDR3 sequences listed, 45% were seen once. The sample was blood. These TCRs come from a woman aged 60-75 years in good health.

The chain joins TRBV20-1 to TRBJ2-3, with 11 bases that match TRBD2. Germline V gives CDR1 DFQATT, CDR2 SNEGSKA (reference sequence). V lost 2 bases to trimming and J lost 2 bases; unmatched junction nucleotides: 9. The length of the CDR3 is 17 residues. This CDR3 is CSARTTLAGGNTDTQYF. The CDR3 DNA reads as TGCAGTGCTAGAACAACATTAGCGGGAGGGAACACAGATACGCAGTATTTT.

This chain connects TRBV12-3 or TRBV12-4 to TRBJ1-6, with D possibly matching TRBD1 (5 bases). The CDR3 runs 14 residues. Trimming cost V 2 bases and J 8 bases, with 10 bases left between them. This CDR3 reads CASSLSVGDSPLHF. The CDR3 DNA sequence: TGTGCCAGCAGTTTAAGCGTGGGGGATTCACCCCTCCACTTT.

This rearrangement joins TRBV27 to TRBJ1-1, with D possibly being TRBD1 (5 bases). Germline V gives CDR1 MNHEY, CDR2 SMNVEV (reference sequence). This CDR3 comprises 14 residues. Deletions cut 3 bases from V and 0 bases from J, with 8 bases between. The CDR3 DNA follows: TGTGCCAGCAGTTTCGGGGCCCTGAACACTGAAGCTTTCTTT. The encoded protein is CASSFGALNTEAFF.

Ten or more counts support this clonotype. The chain links TRBV5-1 to TRBJ2-1; the D call may be TRBD1 or TRBD2 (5 bases each). Germline assignment: CDR1 SGHRS and CDR2 YFSETQ. V lost 0 bases and J 9 bases, leaving 10 bases between the germline ends. CDR3 size: 13 residues. The CDR3 DNA reads as TGCGCCAGCAGCTTGGCCGGGGACGGTGAGCAGTTCTTC. Translated: CASSLAGDGEQFF.

The rearrangement links TRBV7-9 to TRBJ2-7; D could derive from TRBD1 or TRBD2 (6 bases each). Looked up from germline, CDR1 is SEHNR and CDR2 is FQNEAQ (reference sequence). V gave up 4 bases and J gave up 4 bases, with 17 bases separating them. This CDR3 contains 15 residues. The CDR3: CASSSAGAGTYEQYF. The CDR3, as DNA: TGTGCCAGCAGCTCTGCCGGGGCGGGGACATACGAGCAGTACTTC.

The chain links TRBV5-1 to TRBJ2-7; the match to TRBD2 covers 10 bases. CDR1 and CDR2 (germline): SGHRS, YFSETQ. The CDR3 consists of 14 residues. J lost 5 bases, V lost 4 bases, and 6 bases had no gene match. The CDR3 DNA reads as TGCGCCAGCAGCCACGGGACTAGCGTCCACGAGCAGTACTTC. As protein: CASSHGTSVHEQYF.

The chain recombines TRBV6-5 with TRBJ2-7; D is perhaps TRBD1 (6 bases). The CDR3 length is 16 residues. CDR1 is MNHEY, CDR2 SVGAGI, per germline. V lost 0 bases, J lost 0 bases, and 12 bases lay in between. CDR3 coding DNA: TGTGCCAGCAGTTACTCCCAGGGACATCACTCCTACGAGCAGTACTTC. This codes for CASSYSQGHHSYEQYF.

This clonotype has just one count. The DNA for the CDR3 is TGCAGTGCCCCCCACCAGGGGGCCAACGTCCTGACTTTC. Amino acids: CSAPHQGANVLTF. The chain recombines TRBV20-1 with TRBJ2-6; no clear D gene. The length of the CDR3 is 13 residues. The V and J ends lost 6 bases and 4 bases respectively, with 10 bases between them. The germline V gene encodes CDR1 DFQATT and CDR2 SNEGSKA (reference sequence).

The chain uses TRBV7-3 and TRBJ1-2; D gene ambiguous. The V end lost 5 bases, the J end lost 2 bases, and 12 bases lay between the germline ends. CDR3 length equals 14 residues. The germline V gene encodes CDR1 SGHTA and CDR2 FQGTGA. The CDR3, as DNA: TGTGCCAGCAGCCCCATGGGAGGGAACTATGGCTACACCTTC. This translates into CASSPMGGNYGYTF.

This clonotype was counted a few times. V usage is TRBV6-6 and J usage is TRBJ2-1; 7 bases are a match to TRBD2. With V trimmed by 7 bases and J by 8 bases, 14 bases remained unmatched. In germline, CDR1 is MNHNY, CDR2 SVGAGI (reference sequence). The CDR3 extends over 15 amino acids. CDR3 DNA: TGTGCCAGCACCCATATGGGAGGGCTGGGGGATGAGCAGTTCTTC. Residues: CASTHMGGLGDEQFF.

In this sample, this clonotype turned up once. V is TRBV7-2 and J is TRBJ1-4, with a weak D call TRBD1 (5 bases). Germline V gene sequence: CDR1 SGHTA, CDR2 FQGNSA. This CDR3 is 15 amino acids long. V lost 1 base to trimming and J lost 5 bases, with 11 bases between them. The CDR3 coding sequence is TGTGCCAGCAGCTTAGGACAGCTCCTAAATGAAAAACTGTTTTTT. Protein sequence: CASSLGQLLNEKLFF.

The chain couples TRBV29-1 to TRBJ1-2; 8 bases line up with TRBD1. CDR1 is SQVTM, CDR2 ANQGSEA, per germline. The CDR3 totals 12 residues. The V and J ends lost 5 bases and 8 bases, in that order; junction bases with no gene match: 7. This CDR3 is CSVRGQDGGYTF. For the CDR3, the DNA is TGCAGCGTTCGGGGACAGGACGGGGGCTACACCTTC.

This chain uses TRBV20-1 with TRBJ2-1; perhaps D is TRBD1 or TRBD2 (5 bases each). Germline values: CDR1 DFQATT, CDR2 SNEGSKA (reference sequence). CDR3 size: 14 residues. Trimming cost V 6 bases and J 3 bases, with 15 bases left between them. The chain's CDR3 is CSAASGTYYNEQFF. CDR3 sequence (DNA): TGCAGTGCAGCCTCCGGGACCTACTACAATGAGCAGTTCTTC.